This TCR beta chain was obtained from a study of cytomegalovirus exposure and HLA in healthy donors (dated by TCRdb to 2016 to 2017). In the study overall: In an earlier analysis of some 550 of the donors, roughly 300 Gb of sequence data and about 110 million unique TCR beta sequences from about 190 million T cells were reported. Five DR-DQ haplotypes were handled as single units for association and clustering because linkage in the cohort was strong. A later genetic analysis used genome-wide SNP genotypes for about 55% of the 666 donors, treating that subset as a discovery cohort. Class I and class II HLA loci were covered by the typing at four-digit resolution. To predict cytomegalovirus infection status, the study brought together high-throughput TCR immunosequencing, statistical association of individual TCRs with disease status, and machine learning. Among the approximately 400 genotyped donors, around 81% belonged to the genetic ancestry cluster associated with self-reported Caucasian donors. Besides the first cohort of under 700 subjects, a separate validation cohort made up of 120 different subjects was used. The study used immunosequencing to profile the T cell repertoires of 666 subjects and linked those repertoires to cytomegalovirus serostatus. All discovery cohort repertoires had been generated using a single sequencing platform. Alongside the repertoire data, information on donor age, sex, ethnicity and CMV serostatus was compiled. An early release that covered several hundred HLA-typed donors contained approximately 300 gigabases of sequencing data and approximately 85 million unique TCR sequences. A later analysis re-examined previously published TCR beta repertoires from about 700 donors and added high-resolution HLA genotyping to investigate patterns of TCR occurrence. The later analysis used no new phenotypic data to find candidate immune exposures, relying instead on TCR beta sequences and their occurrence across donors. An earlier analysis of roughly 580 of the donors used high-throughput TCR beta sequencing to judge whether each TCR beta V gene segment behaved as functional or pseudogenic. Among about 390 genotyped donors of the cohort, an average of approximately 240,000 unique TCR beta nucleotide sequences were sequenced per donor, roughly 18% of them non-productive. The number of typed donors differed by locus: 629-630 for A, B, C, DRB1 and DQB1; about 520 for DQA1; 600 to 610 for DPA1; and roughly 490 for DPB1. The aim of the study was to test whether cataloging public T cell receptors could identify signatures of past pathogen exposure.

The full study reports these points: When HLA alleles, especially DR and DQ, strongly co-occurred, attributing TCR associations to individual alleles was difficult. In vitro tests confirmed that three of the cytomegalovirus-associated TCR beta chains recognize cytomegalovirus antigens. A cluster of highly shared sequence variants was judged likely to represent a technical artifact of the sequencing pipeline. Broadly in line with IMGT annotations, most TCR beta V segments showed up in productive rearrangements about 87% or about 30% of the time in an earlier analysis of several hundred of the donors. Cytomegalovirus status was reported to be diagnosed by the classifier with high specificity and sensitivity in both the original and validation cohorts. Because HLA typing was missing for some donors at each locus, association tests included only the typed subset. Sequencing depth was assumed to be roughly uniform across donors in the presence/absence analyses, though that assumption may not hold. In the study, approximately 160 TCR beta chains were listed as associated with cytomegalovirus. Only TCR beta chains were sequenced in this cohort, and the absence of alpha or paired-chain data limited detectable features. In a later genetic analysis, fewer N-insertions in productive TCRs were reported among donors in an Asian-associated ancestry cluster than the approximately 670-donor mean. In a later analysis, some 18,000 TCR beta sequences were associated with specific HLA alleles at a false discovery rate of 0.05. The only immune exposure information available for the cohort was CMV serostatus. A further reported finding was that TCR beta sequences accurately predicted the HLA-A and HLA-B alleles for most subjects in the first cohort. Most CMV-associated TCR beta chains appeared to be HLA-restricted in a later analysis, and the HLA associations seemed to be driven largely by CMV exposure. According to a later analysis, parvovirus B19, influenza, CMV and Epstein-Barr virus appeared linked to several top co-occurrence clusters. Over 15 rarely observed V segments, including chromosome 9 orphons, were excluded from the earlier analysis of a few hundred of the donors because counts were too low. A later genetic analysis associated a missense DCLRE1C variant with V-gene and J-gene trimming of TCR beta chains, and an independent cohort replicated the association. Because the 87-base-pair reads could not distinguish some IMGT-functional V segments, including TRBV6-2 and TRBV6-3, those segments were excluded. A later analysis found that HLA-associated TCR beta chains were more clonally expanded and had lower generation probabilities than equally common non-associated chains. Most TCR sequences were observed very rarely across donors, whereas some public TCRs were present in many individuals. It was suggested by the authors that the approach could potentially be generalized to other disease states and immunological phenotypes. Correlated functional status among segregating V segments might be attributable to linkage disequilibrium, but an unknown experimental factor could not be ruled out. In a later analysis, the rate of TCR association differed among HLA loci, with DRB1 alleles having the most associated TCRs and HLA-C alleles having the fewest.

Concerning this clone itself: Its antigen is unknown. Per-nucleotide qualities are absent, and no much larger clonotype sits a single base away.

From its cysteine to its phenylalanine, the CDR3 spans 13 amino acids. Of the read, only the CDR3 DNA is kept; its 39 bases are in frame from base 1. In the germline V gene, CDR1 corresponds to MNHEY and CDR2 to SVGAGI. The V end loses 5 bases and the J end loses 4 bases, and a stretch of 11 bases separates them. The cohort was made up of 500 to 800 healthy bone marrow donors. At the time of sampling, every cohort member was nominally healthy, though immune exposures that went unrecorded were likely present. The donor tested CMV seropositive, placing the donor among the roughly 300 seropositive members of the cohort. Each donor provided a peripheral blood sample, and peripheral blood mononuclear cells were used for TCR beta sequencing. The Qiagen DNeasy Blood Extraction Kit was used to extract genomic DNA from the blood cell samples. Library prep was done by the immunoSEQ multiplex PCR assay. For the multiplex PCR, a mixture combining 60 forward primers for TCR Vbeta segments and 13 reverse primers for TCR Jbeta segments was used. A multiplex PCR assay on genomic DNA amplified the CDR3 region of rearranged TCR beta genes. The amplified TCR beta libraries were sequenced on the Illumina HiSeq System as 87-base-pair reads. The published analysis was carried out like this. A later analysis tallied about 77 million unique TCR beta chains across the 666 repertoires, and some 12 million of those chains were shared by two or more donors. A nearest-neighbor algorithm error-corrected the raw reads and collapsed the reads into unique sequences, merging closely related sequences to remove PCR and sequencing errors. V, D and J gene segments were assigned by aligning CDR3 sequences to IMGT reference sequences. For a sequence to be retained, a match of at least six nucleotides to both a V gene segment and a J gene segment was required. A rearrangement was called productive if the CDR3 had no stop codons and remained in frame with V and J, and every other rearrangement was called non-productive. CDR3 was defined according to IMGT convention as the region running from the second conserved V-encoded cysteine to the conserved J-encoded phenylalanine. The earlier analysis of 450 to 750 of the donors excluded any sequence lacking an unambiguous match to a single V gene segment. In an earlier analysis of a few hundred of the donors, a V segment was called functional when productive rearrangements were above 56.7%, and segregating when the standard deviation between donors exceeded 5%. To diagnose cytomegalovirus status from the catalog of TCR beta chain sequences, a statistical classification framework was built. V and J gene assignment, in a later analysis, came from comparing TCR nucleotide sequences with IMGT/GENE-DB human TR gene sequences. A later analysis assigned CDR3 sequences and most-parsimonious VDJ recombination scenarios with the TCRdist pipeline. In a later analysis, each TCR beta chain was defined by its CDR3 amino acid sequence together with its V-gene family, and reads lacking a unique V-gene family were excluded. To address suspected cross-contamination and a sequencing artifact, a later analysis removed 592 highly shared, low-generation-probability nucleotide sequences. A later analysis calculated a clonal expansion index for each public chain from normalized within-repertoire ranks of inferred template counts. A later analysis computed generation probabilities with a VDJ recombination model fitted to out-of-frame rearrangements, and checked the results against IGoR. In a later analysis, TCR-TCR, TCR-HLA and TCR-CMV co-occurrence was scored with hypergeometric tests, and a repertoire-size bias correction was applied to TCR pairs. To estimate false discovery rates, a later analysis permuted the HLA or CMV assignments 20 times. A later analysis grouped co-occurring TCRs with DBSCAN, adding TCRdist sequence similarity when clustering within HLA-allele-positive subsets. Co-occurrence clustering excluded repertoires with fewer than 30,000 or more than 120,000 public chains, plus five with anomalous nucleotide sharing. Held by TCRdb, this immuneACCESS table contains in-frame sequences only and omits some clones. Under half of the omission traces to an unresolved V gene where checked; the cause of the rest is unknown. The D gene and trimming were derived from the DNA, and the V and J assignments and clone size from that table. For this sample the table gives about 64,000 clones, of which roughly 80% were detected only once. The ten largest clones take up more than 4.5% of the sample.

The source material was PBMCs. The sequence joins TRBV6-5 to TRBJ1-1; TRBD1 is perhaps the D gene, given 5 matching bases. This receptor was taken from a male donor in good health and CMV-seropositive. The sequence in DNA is TGTGCCAGCAGTATGTGGGGGGGCACTGAAGCTTTCTTT. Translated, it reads CASSMWGGTEAFF.